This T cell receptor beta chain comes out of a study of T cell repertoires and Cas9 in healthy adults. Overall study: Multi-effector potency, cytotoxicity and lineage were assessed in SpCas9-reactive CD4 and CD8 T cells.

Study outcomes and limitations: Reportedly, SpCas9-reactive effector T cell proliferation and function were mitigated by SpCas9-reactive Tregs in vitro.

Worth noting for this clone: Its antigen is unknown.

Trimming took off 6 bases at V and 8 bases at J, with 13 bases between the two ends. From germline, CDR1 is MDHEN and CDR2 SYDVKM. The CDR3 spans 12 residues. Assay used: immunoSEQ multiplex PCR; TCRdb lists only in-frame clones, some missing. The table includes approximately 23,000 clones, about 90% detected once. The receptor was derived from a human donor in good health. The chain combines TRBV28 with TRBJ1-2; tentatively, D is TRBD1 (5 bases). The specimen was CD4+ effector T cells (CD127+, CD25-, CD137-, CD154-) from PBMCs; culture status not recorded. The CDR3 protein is CASSLQRGGYTF. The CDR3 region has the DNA TGTGCCAGCAGCCTCCAGAGGGGCGGCTACACCTTC.